Included here is one T cell receptor beta chain sequence, with context. Its antigen is as yet unknown. This sample is drawn from a study of glioma-infiltrating T cells after dendritic cell vaccination. Study outcomes and limitations: Few patients contributed both blood and tumor specimens.

Germline lookup yields CDR1 SGHVS and CDR2 FNYEAQ. Trimming cost V 5 bases and J 6 bases, with 16 bases left between them. This CDR3 comprises 14 residues. Repertoires were generated with immunoSEQ multiplex PCR, while TCRdb's copy carries only in-frame clones and drops some. The sample records approximately 24,000 clones, nearly 90% being singletons. Time point reported: after dendritic cell vaccination, including at tumor progression/relapse. J is TRBJ1-1 and V is TRBV7-6, with a weak D call TRBD1 (6 bases). This receptor was obtained from a human donor with glioblastoma. Sequencing used blood, obtained after dendritic cell vaccination. The CDR3: CASSRHPGTPEAFF. The CDR3 DNA sequence: TGTGCCAGCAGCCGCCATCCTGGGACACCTGAAGCTTTCTTT.